The clone carrying this TCR beta chain has only a few counts. TCRdb redid the calling of the RT-PCR reads with MiXCR, one entry per CDR3 protein. Among approximately 720,000 distinct CDR3 sequences, more than 13% were seen once, and the ten largest hold 3.6%. From germline, CDR1 is MNHEY and CDR2 SVGEGT. The CDR3 runs to 15 residues. The V end lost 6 bases, the J end lost 1 base, and 16 bases lay between the germline ends. The sample taken for sequencing was memory CD4+ T cells from blood. This chain connects TRBV6-2 or TRBV6-3 to TRBJ2-7; either TRBD1 or TRBD2 may fit D (5 bases each). The receptor was isolated from a female donor in good health, serving as a healthy control. The CDR3: CASSGGSGLSYEQYF. For the CDR3, the DNA is TGTGCCAGCAGCGGAGGATCAGGGCTATCCTACGAGCAGTACTTC.